The 13 T cell receptor beta chains in this list originate from one sample, sequenced in a study of shared T cell receptors in the human thymus. Assay: immunoSEQ multiplex PCR; the TCRdb copy retains only in-frame clones and omits some. The data contain a few hundred thousand clones, roughly 94% of them seen just once; the ten biggest clones take up approximately 0.02%. The sequencing input was thymocytes. These receptors came from a human donor.

The chain recombines TRBV4-1 with TRBJ2-5; TRBD2 matches at 10 bases. V was pared by 2 bases and J by 0 bases, with 3 bases of the junction left unmatched. Germline CDR1 is MGHRA and CDR2 is YSYEKL. The CDR3 covers 16 residues. Here the CDR3 reads CASSQLGTSDQETQYF. The CDR3 DNA reads as TGCGCCAGCAGCCAACTCGGGACTAGCGACCAAGAGACCCAGTACTTC.

The chain couples TRBV19 to TRBJ2-3; D uncertain. The germline CDR1 and CDR2 sequences are LNHDA and SQIVND (reference sequence). V lost 7 bases and J 0 bases, leaving 17 bases between the germline ends. The CDR3 totals 16 residues. CDR3 region: CASKSPLTTSTDTQYF. The DNA of the CDR3 is TGTGCCAGTAAGTCCCCGTTGACCACTAGCACAGATACGCAGTATTTT.

A remark on this clone: Distinct nucleotide sequences in the sample also encode this CDR3. The gene calls are TRBV28 and TRBJ2-7, with D perhaps matching TRBD1 (5 bases). The CDR3 sequence is 12 residues long. Trimming took 6 bases from V and 4 from J, leaving 10 bases between them. The germline V gene has CDR1 MDHEN and CDR2 SYDVKM. The CDR3 DNA sequence: TGTGCCAGCAGCACCACAGGTTACGAGCAGTACTTC. Its protein product is CASSTTGYEQYF.

The chain is built from TRBV7-2 and TRBJ2-1; unclear D gene. This CDR3 is 13 amino acids long. Germline values: CDR1 SGHTA, CDR2 FQGNSA. The V gene lost 1 base and the J gene lost 10 bases, with 11 bases spanning the gap. CDR3 nucleotide sequence: TGTGCCAGCAGCTTAGTGCCCCCCACGGAGCAGTTCTTC. This translates into CASSLVPPTEQFF.

The chain has TRBV2 and TRBJ2-7; 11 nucleotides agree with TRBD1. The germline CDR1 and CDR2 sequences are SNHLY and FYNNEI. This CDR3 comprises 17 residues. Trimming at V came to 4 bases and at J to 3 bases, leaving 11 bases not matched to a gene. The CDR3 protein is CASSGDRGSPHLYEQYF. The CDR3 DNA reads TGTGCCAGCAGTGGGGACAGGGGGTCCCCCCACCTCTACGAGCAGTACTTC.

The CDR3 is CASSPGRGKETQYF. The CDR3 DNA reads as TGTGCCAGCAGTCCGGGCCGAGGGAAAGAGACCCAGTACTTC. The gene calls are TRBV2 and TRBJ2-5; D might be TRBD2 (5 bases). V lost 5 bases to trimming and J lost 3 bases, with 13 bases between them. CDR3 length equals 14 residues. Germline CDR1 reads SNHLY; CDR2 reads FYNNEI.

This chain links TRBV28 with TRBJ2-2; TRBD2 matches 8 bases. V dropped 8 bases and J dropped 1; count of bases not matched to a gene: 12. Germline V lookup: CDR1 MDHEN, CDR2 SYDVKM. CDR3 length: 17 amino acids. CDR3 nucleotide sequence: TGTGCCAGCTTTTCCGGGGGGGCGACCCAGAACACCGGGGAGCTGTTTTTT. Protein sequence: CASFSGGATQNTGELFF. Using reference TRBV28 and TRBJ2-2 for the parts outside the CDR3, the full variable domain is DVKVTQSSRYLVKRTGEKVFLECVQDMDHENMFWYRQDPGLGLRLIYFSYDVKMKEKGDIPEGYSVSREKKERFSLILESASTNQTSMYLCASFSGGATQNTGELFFGEGSRLTVL.

This chain uses TRBV18 with TRBJ2-5; D unclear. Trimming cost V 4 bases and J 5 bases, with 14 bases left between them. Germline assignment: CDR1 KGHSH and CDR2 LQKENI. This CDR3 spans 14 amino acids. The CDR3 DNA sequence: TGTGCCAGCTCACTACGGACCGACGGGGAGACCCAGTACTTC. Its protein product is CASSLRTDGETQYF.

The CDR3 loop is CASSQLTGFITQYF. CDR3 bases: TGCGCCAGCAGCCAACTCACGGGTTTCATAACGCAGTATTTT. The J gene is TRBJ2-3, the V gene TRBV4-3; no reliable D call. The V end was cut by 2 bases, the J end by 9 bases, with 15 bases between. This CDR3 is 14 amino acids long. The germline gives CDR1 LGHNA, CDR2 YSLEER.

The chain uses TRBV11-2 and TRBJ2-7; possible D gene TRBD1, 6 bases. V lost 5 bases to trimming and J lost 1 base, with 21 bases between them. Germline CDR1 is SGHAT and CDR2 is FQNNGV. This CDR3 has 17 residues. The CDR3 DNA reads TGTGCCAGCAGCCACCCGCCGGGACAAATCCCTTCCTACGAGCAGTACTTC. Its translation is CASSHPPGQIPSYEQYF.

This chain links TRBV19 with TRBJ2-2, with D possibly TRBD2 on 6 matching bases. Deletions cut 7 bases from V and 5 bases from J, with 29 bases between. Germline CDR1 and CDR2: LNHDA and SQIVND (reference sequence). CDR3 length equals 19 residues. The DNA for the CDR3 is TGTGCCAGTACCCTAACGTTGGCCGGGACGGCGGGACCAACCGGGGAGCTGTTTTTT. Translation: CASTLTLAGTAGPTGELFF.

The chain recombines TRBV5-1 with TRBJ2-3; tentative D call: TRBD1 (6 bases). V was clipped by 0 bases and J by 6 bases, with 14 bases between them. The CDR3 has 15 amino acids. Germline V gene sequence: CDR1 SGHRS, CDR2 YFSETQ. The CDR3 coding sequence is TGCGCCAGCAGCTTGGATTCAGGACAGACGGATACGCAGTATTTT. It encodes CASSLDSGQTDTQYF.

The CDR3 nucleotides are TGTGCCAGCAGTATTAGCGGGCCAAGCTCCTACGAGCAGTACTTC. Its translation: CASSISGPSSYEQYF. The chain employs TRBV27 and TRBJ2-7, with TRBD2 identical over 7 bases. The CDR3 contains 15 residues. Per germline, CDR1 MNHEY and CDR2 SMNVEV (reference sequence). J was trimmed by 0 bases and V by 5 bases; bases with no gene match: 7.